Each of the 25 T cell receptor beta chains below was sequenced from the same sample in a study. One entry per CDR3 protein results from TCRdb running MiXCR on the 5' RACE reads. The table lists about 40,000 distinct CDR3 sequences, over 25% of them singletons. The sample was tumor-infiltrating memory CD4+ T cells sorted from the breast tumor. As for subset: memory CD4+ T cells, CD4+CD45RO+CD25-. Receptors were obtained from a female donor with breast cancer.

J is TRBJ2-1 and V is TRBV9, with no clear D. Trimming left V 4 bases short and J 7 bases short, with 12 bases between. The CDR3 consists of 13 residues. Germline V gives CDR1 SGDLS, CDR2 YYNGEE. CDR3 amino acids: CASSLERWNEQFF. In nucleotides, the CDR3 is TGTGCCAGCAGCCTCGAACGGTGGAATGAGCAGTTCTTC.

This clonotype was observed at least ten times. The V gene is TRBV5-1, the J gene TRBJ2-3; 12 positions match TRBD2. The J segment lost 5 bases and the V segment lost 7 bases, leaving 20 bases of the junction unmatched. This CDR3 is 19 amino acids long. CDR1 SGHRS and CDR2 YFSETQ come from the germline V gene. DNA for the CDR3: TGCGCCAGCGGATTCCGTGGGCTAGCGGGAGGGCTAAGGAAAGATACGCAGTATTTT. Protein: CASGFRGLAGGLRKDTQYF.

The J gene is TRBJ1-5, the V gene TRBV6-1, with D tentatively TRBD1 (6 bases). Germline-derived CDR1 and CDR2 are MNHNS and SASEGT. This CDR3 has 16 amino acids. V dropped 4 bases and J dropped 3 bases, with 16 bases sitting between them. CDR3 amino acids: CASSGGAATFNQPQHF. The CDR3 region has the DNA TGTGCCAGCAGTGGGGGGGCGGCAACATTCAATCAGCCCCAGCATTTT.

The chain employs TRBV5-1 and TRBJ2-5, with TRBD1 identical over 8 bases. Germline CDR1 is SGHRS and CDR2 is YFSETQ. V lost 2 bases, J lost 5 bases, and 5 bases stayed unmatched. This CDR3 spans 14 amino acids. The CDR3 protein is CASSFDRGRETQYF. For the CDR3, the DNA is TGCGCCAGCAGCTTCGACAGGGGACGGGAGACCCAGTACTTC.

This sequence joins TRBV11-2 and TRBJ1-6, with D perhaps matching TRBD1 (5 bases). CDR3 length: 14 amino acids. Germline CDR1 SGHAT, CDR2 FQNNGV. With 1 base removed from V and 10 bases from J, the gap between germline ends came to 11 bases. The CDR3: CASSLVSGASPLHF. In nucleotides, the CDR3 is TGTGCCAGCAGCTTAGTTTCCGGGGCGTCACCCCTCCACTTT.

This clonotype has at least ten counts. The chain couples TRBV4-1 to TRBJ2-7; 8 nucleotides match TRBD1. This CDR3 is 14 amino acids long. Germline CDR1 and CDR2: MGHRA and YSYEKL. J gave up 4 bases and V 0 bases, and 2 bases lay outside the gene matches. The CDR3 spells CASSQETGAYEQYF. CDR3 nucleotides: TGCGCCAGCAGCCAAGAGACAGGGGCGTACGAGCAGTACTTC.

This clonotype was seen a handful of times. The chain couples TRBV7-9 to TRBJ2-5; D is possibly TRBD2 (5 bases). The CDR3 length is 14 residues. Trimming removed 4 bases at V and 2 bases at J, with 11 bases between. CDR1 and CDR2 from the germline V gene are SEHNR and FQNEAQ (reference sequence). CDR3 bases: TGTGCCAGCAGCTATAGCGCTGAACAAGAGACCCAGTACTTC. Translating it yields CASSYSAEQETQYF.

Concerning this clonotype: A much larger clone lies one base from this, so it may be a read error. V usage is TRBV5-1 and J usage is TRBJ2-2; D is perhaps TRBD1 or TRBD2 (5 bases each). V lost 0 bases and J 10 bases, leaving 16 bases between the germline ends. Germline V lookup: CDR1 SGHRS, CDR2 YFSETQ. This CDR3 is built from 15 residues. The CDR3 reads CASSLAGRGHEELFF. The DNA of the CDR3 is TGCGCCAGCAGCTTGGCCGGTCGGGGCCACGAGGAGCTGTTTTTT.

In its sample, this clonotype was seen a few times. The rearrangement links TRBV27 to TRBJ1-4; no clear D. Trimming cost V 8 bases and J 7 bases, with 14 bases left between them. CDR3 length: 13 amino acids. Germline CDR1 reads MNHEY; CDR2 reads SMNVEV (reference sequence). The CDR3 DNA follows: TGTGCCAGCGCAGACGGTTTACGTGAAAAACTGTTTTTT. Encoded protein: CASADGLREKLFF.

This clonotype was observed a handful of times. The rearrangement uses TRBV28 and TRBJ2-3; D is perhaps TRBD1 or TRBD2 (5 bases each). The CDR3 runs to 14 residues. In germline, CDR1 is MDHEN, CDR2 SYDVKM. V lost 6 bases, J lost 6 bases, and 16 bases lay in between. The CDR3 is CASSTRWGGDTQYF. The DNA of the CDR3 is TGTGCCAGCAGCACCCGGTGGGGCGGGGATACGCAGTATTTT.

This chain uses TRBV25-1 with TRBJ2-5; the D gene is possibly TRBD2 (6 bases). CDR1 is MGHDK, CDR2 SYGVNS, per germline. Trimming removed 5 bases at V and 2 bases at J, with 12 bases between. The CDR3 runs 14 residues. CDR3 loop: CASSSPSAQETQYF. Here the CDR3 DNA reads TGTGCCAGCAGTTCACCTAGCGCTCAAGAGACCCAGTACTTC.

In its sample, this clonotype was seen many times. The rearrangement uses TRBV29-1 and TRBJ1-1, with no clear D. Germline CDR1 SQVTM, CDR2 ANQGSEA. Trimming pared 6 bases from V and 1 base from J, leaving 12 bases between. There are 13 residues in the CDR3. This CDR3 is CSVTGPQNTEAFF. The CDR3 region has the DNA TGCAGCGTAACCGGACCCCAGAACACTGAAGCTTTCTTT.

The V and J genes are TRBV5-1 and TRBJ2-2; 7 bases are a match to TRBD2. From germline, CDR1 is SGHRS and CDR2 YFSETQ. The CDR3 length is 16 residues. With 3 bases clipped from V and 3 bases from J, the junction kept 8 bases outside the gene matches. The CDR3 sequence: CASSSVGGSDTGELFF. The CDR3 DNA sequence: TGCGCCAGCAGCTCGGTGGGGGGGTCGGACACCGGGGAGCTGTTTTTT.

This clonotype was recorded at least ten times. The rearrangement uses TRBV20-1 and TRBJ1-5; weak D call: TRBD1 (5 bases). Germline V CDR1 and CDR2: DFQATT, SNEGSKA (reference sequence). The CDR3 has 14 residues. V was trimmed by 2 bases and J by 4 bases, leaving 12 bases between them. CDR3 loop: CSARSFRGNQPQHF. The CDR3 DNA reads as TGCAGTGCTAGATCCTTTAGGGGTAATCAGCCCCAGCATTTT.

This clonotype was picked up a small number of times. The V call is TRBV9, the J call TRBJ2-3; D not resolved. V was shortened by 0 bases and J by 4 bases, with 12 bases between the two germline ends. The CDR3 runs to 15 residues. CDR1 and CDR2 from the germline V gene are SGDLS and YYNGEE. This CDR3 is CASSVAGAVPDTQYF. The CDR3 nucleotides read TGTGCCAGCAGCGTAGCTGGTGCAGTCCCAGATACGCAGTATTTT.

This clonotype has only a few counts. This chain connects TRBV4-2 to TRBJ1-5, with TRBD1 matching 8 bases. V lost 0 bases and J lost 5; bases outside the gene matches: 6. There are 16 residues in the CDR3. The V gene's germline CDR1 is LGHNA and CDR2 YNFKEQ. CDR3 amino acids: CASSQELRQGHQPQHF. CDR3 nucleotide sequence: TGTGCCAGCAGCCAAGAATTGAGACAGGGGCATCAGCCCCAGCATTTT.

This chain connects TRBV7-2 to TRBJ2-3; TRBD2 matches at 7 bases. Germline V lookup: CDR1 SGHTA, CDR2 FQGNSA. This CDR3 region has 11 residues. The CDR3 protein is CAGRASGTQYF. DNA for the CDR3: TGTGCAGGGAGGGCCTCAGGCACGCAGTATTTT.

This clonotype has just one count. The chain links TRBV10-3 to TRBJ2-6; D is ambiguous. From germline, CDR1 is ENHRY and CDR2 SYGVKD. V was shortened by 3 bases and J by 0 bases, with 12 bases between the two germline ends. There are 17 residues in the CDR3. DNA of the CDR3: TGTGCCATCAGTGATGGTCAAGTGGGCTCTGGGGCCAACGTCCTGACTTTC. Protein sequence: CAISDGQVGSGANVLTF.

This clonotype was counted between two and nine times. The rearrangement uses TRBV20-1 and TRBJ2-3; 13 bases map to TRBD2. CDR3 size: 17 residues. V lost 0 bases, J lost 4 bases, and 7 bases stayed unmatched. Germline lookup yields CDR1 DFQATT and CDR2 SNEGSKA (reference sequence). Here the CDR3 reads CSARDDGLAGVSDTQYF. CDR3 in DNA: TGCAGTGCTAGAGATGATGGACTAGCGGGAGTTTCAGATACGCAGTATTTT.

V gene TRBV20-1 combines with J gene TRBJ2-3, with 7 bases identical to TRBD2. Trimming removed 6 bases from V and 1 base from J; junction bases left unmatched: 10. The CDR3 sequence is 15 residues long. Germline CDR1 is DFQATT and CDR2 is SNEGSKA (reference sequence). The chain's CDR3 is CSAGMREMGTDTQYF. The CDR3 DNA reads as TGCAGTGCCGGGATGCGGGAGATGGGCACAGATACGCAGTATTTT.

The table lists this clonotype with a few counts. The chain links TRBV7-9 to TRBJ2-7; 9 positions match TRBD1. The germline V gene encodes CDR1 SEHNR and CDR2 FQNEAQ (reference sequence). The V and J ends lost 3 bases and 2 bases, in that order; junction bases with no gene match: 2. This CDR3 is 14 amino acids long. The CDR3: CASSFRDRAYEQYF. CDR3 DNA sequence: TGTGCCAGCAGCTTTCGGGACAGGGCCTACGAGCAGTACTTC.

This clonotype was recorded a few times. V gene TRBV5-1 combines with J gene TRBJ1-6, with TRBD1 matching 8 bases. V was clipped by 6 bases and J by 9 bases; unmatched bases: 8. CDR1 and CDR2 from the germline V gene are SGHRS and YFSETQ. This CDR3 spans 14 amino acids. CDR3 in amino acids: CASTAAGGGSPLHF. CDR3 DNA: TGCGCCAGCACGGCAGCAGGGGGCGGTTCACCCCTCCACTTT.

The sample holds a few counts of this clonotype. The chain has TRBV20-1 and TRBJ2-7; a possible D gene is TRBD2 (5 bases). The germline CDR1 and CDR2 sequences are DFQATT and SNEGSKA (reference sequence). The CDR3 is 15 amino acids. V lost 1 base, J lost 0 bases, and 13 bases lay in between. As DNA, the CDR3 is TGCAGTGCTAGAGTTGAGCGGAGGAGCTCCTACGAGCAGTACTTC. Its translation: CSARVERRSSYEQYF.

This clonotype was counted at least ten times. The CDR3 is CASGHYEQYF. The CDR3 bases are TGTGCCAGCGGCCACTACGAGCAGTACTTC. The chain links TRBV27 to TRBJ2-7; D is ambiguous. V was pared by 8 bases and J by 3 bases, with 5 bases between. The CDR3 runs 10 residues. Germline CDR1 is MNHEY and CDR2 is SMNVEV (reference sequence).

J is TRBJ2-1 and V is TRBV9; TRBD2 might be the D (5 bases). The V end lost 0 bases, the J end lost 2 bases, and 9 bases lay between the germline ends. The CDR3 runs 15 residues. Germline CDR1 reads SGDLS; CDR2 reads YYNGEE. CDR3 coding DNA: TGTGCCAGCAGCGTAGTGGCGGGTGCCTACAATGAGCAGTTCTTC. This translates into CASSVVAGAYNEQFF.